The 31 T cell receptor beta chains below were found in one sample sequenced in a study of blood T cell repertoires in COVID-19. Sequencing was performed with immunoSEQ multiplex PCR; in TCRdb, only in-frame clones are kept and a portion is missing. The data show more than 200,000 clones, approximately 85% seen once. The material sequenced was peripheral blood. Receptors were obtained from a human donor in a cohort sampled during active COVID-19.

This clone came up a few times. The chain couples TRBV18 to TRBJ1-2; possibly TRBD1 for D (6 bases). With 1 base removed from V and 3 bases from J, the gap between germline ends came to 6 bases. Germline V CDR1 and CDR2: KGHSH, LQKENI. This CDR3 has 13 residues. The CDR3 DNA follows: TGTGCCAGCTCACCACAGGGGGACTATGGCTACACCTTC. Translating it yields CASSPQGDYGYTF.

The genes are TRBV7-8 and TRBJ1-5; 11 bases align to TRBD1. V lost 0 bases, J lost 2 bases, and 6 bases stayed unmatched. This CDR3 has 18 amino acids. Germline values: CDR1 SGHVS, CDR2 FQNEAQ. The CDR3 loop is CASSLAGQGEWGNQPQHF. The CDR3 nucleotides read TGTGCCAGCAGCTTAGCGGGACAGGGGGAGTGGGGCAATCAGCCCCAGCATTTT.

The chain is built from TRBV10-3 and TRBJ1-3; a weak D match, TRBD1 (6 bases). Germline V lookup: CDR1 ENHRY, CDR2 SYGVKD. The CDR3 runs 17 residues. V was clipped by 7 bases and J by 0 bases, with 19 bases between them. CDR3 coding DNA: TGTGCCATCACGGGGGGGCTGGCCGGCAGCTCTGGAAACACCATATATTTT. It translates to CAITGGLAGSSGNTIYF.

The V and J genes are TRBV4-3 and TRBJ1-2; 10 bases match TRBD1. This CDR3 has 18 amino acids. With V trimmed by 7 bases and J by 3 bases, 17 bases remained unmatched. Germline CDR1 and CDR2: LGHNA and YSLEER. The CDR3 region is CASKGQGTGAPGDYGYTF. The CDR3, as DNA: TGCGCCAGCAAAGGCCAGGGGACAGGGGCCCCGGGAGACTATGGCTACACCTTC.

There are a few counts of this clone. This chain uses TRBV27 with TRBJ1-2, with D perhaps TRBD1 (6 bases). Trimming took 7 bases from V and 7 from J, leaving 13 bases between them. Germline CDR1 MNHEY, CDR2 SMNVEV (reference sequence). The CDR3 contains 12 residues. CDR3 coding DNA: TGTGCCAGCACCTCGGGGGGGCCTGGCTACACCTTC. Its translation: CASTSGGPGYTF.

The rearrangement links TRBV19 to TRBJ1-2; TRBD1 matches at 9 bases. The V and J ends lost 1 base and 6 bases, in that order; junction bases with no gene match: 9. The CDR3 runs 16 residues. Germline CDR1 reads LNHDA; CDR2 reads SQIVND (reference sequence). The CDR3 nucleotides are TGTGCCAGTAGTATAGTGGCATCCGGGACAGGGCATGGCTACACCTTC. It yields the protein CASSIVASGTGHGYTF.

The count of this clone is one. The junction does not match germline at one end; this may be a read error. The chain is built from TRBV19 and TRBJ1-5, with a possible D match to TRBD1 (6 bases). Germline V gene lookup returns CDR1 LNHDA and CDR2 SQIVND (reference sequence). The CDR3 has 14 amino acids. CDR3 nucleotide sequence: TGTGCCAGTGGAGGTACAGGGACTAATCAACCCCAGCATTTT. Translating it yields CASGGTGTNQPQHF. Full variable domain (outside the CDR3, taken from reference TRBV19 and TRBJ1-5): DGGITQSPKYLFRKEGQNVTLSCEQNLNHDAMYWYRQDPGQGLRLIYYSQIVNDFQKGDIAEGYSVSREKKESFPLTVTSAQKNPTAFYLCASGGTGTNQPQHFGDGTRLSIL.

The chain joins TRBV3-1 (or the pseudogene TRBV3-2) to TRBJ2-2; D may be TRBD2 (5 bases). Germline V gene data show CDR1 as LGHDT and CDR2 as YNNKEL (reference sequence). This CDR3 is built from 14 residues. The V and J ends lost 4 bases and 5 bases respectively, with 11 bases between them. CDR3 amino acids: CASSPGRRTGELFF. The CDR3 coding sequence is TGTGCCAGCAGCCCGGGCAGGAGGACCGGGGAGCTGTTTTTT.

The V call is TRBV19, the J call TRBJ1-5; D unclear. The CDR3 has 14 amino acids. Germline loops: CDR1 LNHDA, CDR2 SQIVND (reference sequence). With 7 bases removed from V and 4 bases from J, the gap between germline ends came to 14 bases. The CDR3 sequence is CASMGPGNNQPQHF. Here the CDR3 DNA reads TGTGCCAGTATGGGTCCGGGGAATAATCAGCCCCAGCATTTT.

Comments on this clone: The junction departs from the called germline gene at one end, perhaps through a read error. Other DNA sequences in this specimen translate into the identical CDR3. The chain combines TRBV4-3 with TRBJ2-7; 8 positions match TRBD2. The CDR3 extends over 16 amino acids. Germline V CDR1 and CDR2: LGHNA, YSLEER. CDR3 in DNA: TGCGCCAGCAGTCAAGCTCGCGTTCTAGCGGGCTACGAGCAGTACTTC. Translation: CASSQARVLAGYEQYF.

The genes are TRBV6-6 and TRBJ2-2; a possible D gene is TRBD1 (6 bases). CDR1 and CDR2 from the germline V gene are MNHNY and SVGAGI (reference sequence). V was cut by 3 bases and J by 7 bases, with 12 bases left in between. The CDR3 extends over 14 amino acids. The CDR3 DNA follows: TGTGCCAGCAGTTATGCACAGGGTTACGGGGAGCTGTTTTTT. As protein: CASSYAQGYGELFF.

The genes are TRBV7-2 and TRBJ2-5, with D possibly matching TRBD2 (6 bases). Per the germline V gene, CDR1 is SGHTA and CDR2 is FQGNSA. CDR3 length equals 14 residues. Trimming cost V 3 bases and J 3 bases, with 11 bases left between them. CDR3 amino acids: CASSLFRGKETQYF. CDR3 DNA sequence: TGTGCCAGCAGCTTGTTCCGGGGGAAAGAGACCCAGTACTTC.

The chain joins TRBV28 to TRBJ1-3, with 9 bases matching TRBD1. Germline CDR1 reads MDHEN; CDR2 reads SYDVKM. This CDR3 has 16 amino acids. The trim removed 9 bases at V and 4 bases at J, leaving 13 bases unmatched. This chain's CDR3 is CASLTWTGERGNTIYF. Written as DNA, the CDR3 is TGTGCCAGTCTTACCTGGACAGGGGAACGGGGAAACACCATATATTTT.

The chain links TRBV27 to TRBJ2-3; D gene unclear. V shed 5 bases and J shed 0 bases, with 21 bases lying between them. This CDR3 has 18 amino acids. Germline V gene lookup returns CDR1 MNHEY and CDR2 SMNVEV (reference sequence). The CDR3 nucleotides are TGTGCCAGCAGTCCCCTCGGCAGGTTGTTGTCTAGCACAGATACGCAGTATTTT. It yields the protein CASSPLGRLLSSTDTQYF.

Remarks on this clone: This sequence may be a read error, since a much larger clone differs from it by one base. The J gene is TRBJ2-7, the V gene TRBV11-2, with 10 bases identical to TRBD1. The V gene end was trimmed by 5 bases and the J gene end by 3 bases; junction bases not matched to a gene: 4. Germline V CDR1 and CDR2: SGHAT, FQNNGV. The CDR3 runs to 14 residues. The CDR3 bases are TGTGCCAGCAGCCCTGGGACAGGGGACTACGAGCAGTACTTC. Protein product: CASSPGTGDYEQYF.

The J gene is TRBJ1-1, the V gene TRBV12-3 or TRBV12-4; D call uncertain. Trimming pared 8 bases from V and 4 bases from J, leaving 11 bases between. The CDR3 totals 12 residues. The CDR3 reads CASVFRGTEAFF. CDR3 DNA sequence: TGTGCCAGCGTCTTCAGAGGCACTGAAGCTTTCTTT.

This rearrangement joins TRBV27 to TRBJ1-4; 8 nucleotides agree with TRBD1. CDR3 length equals 17 residues. Germline V CDR1 and CDR2: MNHEY, SMNVEV (reference sequence). J was trimmed by 2 bases and V by 5 bases; bases with no gene match: 10. CDR3 sequence (DNA): TGTGCCAGCAGTCCGAGGACAGGGCGGCAGACTAATGAAAAACTGTTTTTT. Its protein is CASSPRTGRQTNEKLFF.

This chain uses TRBV5-1 with TRBJ2-7, with 7 bases lining up with TRBD1. The trim removed 4 bases at V and 5 bases at J, leaving 12 bases unmatched. This CDR3 contains 15 residues. Germline CDR1 reads SGHRS; CDR2 reads YFSETQ. The CDR3 is CASSIRDRVRHEQYF. The CDR3 nucleotides are TGCGCCAGCAGCATCCGCGACAGGGTTAGGCACGAGCAGTACTTC.

The rearrangement joins TRBV11-2 to TRBJ1-2; D uncertain. This CDR3 comprises 13 residues. From germline, CDR1 is SGHAT and CDR2 FQNNGV. The V gene lost 4 bases and the J gene lost 6 bases, with 12 bases spanning the gap. The CDR3 DNA reads TGTGCCAGCAGCTCAACACCGTCTCATGGCTACACCTTC. Amino acid sequence: CASSSTPSHGYTF. The full variable domain, with the rest looked up from reference TRBV11-2 and TRBJ1-2, is EAGVAQSPRYKIIEKRQSVAFWCNPISGHATLYWYQQILGQGPKLLIQFQNNGVVDDSQLPKDRFSAERLKGVDSTLKIQPAKLEDSAVYLCASSSTPSHGYTFGSGTRLTVV.

The chain combines TRBV28 with TRBJ2-5; 8 bases match TRBD2. CDR1 MDHEN and CDR2 SYDVKM come from the germline V gene. The CDR3 loop spans 14 amino acids. Unmatched junction bases numbered 4, after V lost 6 bases and J lost 1 base. DNA for the CDR3: TGTGCCAGCAGGGGCGCGGGGGGCCAAGAGACCCAGTACTTC. It encodes CASRGAGGQETQYF.

CDR3 residues: CASSRGLFLAGATDTQYF. Written as DNA, the CDR3 is TGCGCCAGCAGCCGTGGATTGTTTCTAGCGGGGGCCACAGATACGCAGTATTTT. This chain uses TRBV4-1 with TRBJ2-3, with 10 nucleotides matching TRBD2. CDR1 MGHRA and CDR2 YSYEKL come from the germline V gene. V gave up 4 bases and J gave up 2 bases; unmatched junction bases: 12. The CDR3 is 18 amino acids.

The rearrangement uses TRBV7-9 and TRBJ2-7, with a possible D match to TRBD2 (5 bases). Trimming took off 3 bases at V and 4 bases at J, with 16 bases between the two ends. Per germline, CDR1 SEHNR and CDR2 FQNEAQ (reference sequence). The CDR3 has 15 residues. The CDR3 nucleotides are TGTGCCAGCAGCTTCGGGCCCGGGGTCCGATACGAGCAGTACTTC. This sequence encodes CASSFGPGVRYEQYF.

The chain carries TRBV6-4 and TRBJ1-2; the match to TRBD1 covers 8 bases. CDR3 length: 15 amino acids. V shed 4 bases, J shed 7 bases, and the junction held 11 bases outside the gene matches. Germline-derived CDR1 and CDR2 are MRHNA and SNTAGT. CDR3 sequence reads: CASSGSGGPLGGYTF. In DNA, the CDR3 is TGTGCCAGCAGTGGCTCAGGGGGCCCACTGGGTGGCTACACCTTC.

The J gene is TRBJ1-1, the V gene TRBV28; 7 bases align to TRBD1. The CDR3 length is 16 residues. Germline CDR1 MDHEN, CDR2 SYDVKM. The junction had 18 bases not matched to a gene; V was cut back by 9 bases and J by 5 bases. The CDR3 DNA reads TGTGCCAGTAACTCGCCGGGACAGAGGGTCTGGACTGAAGCTTTCTTT. Its translation is CASNSPGQRVWTEAFF. The full variable domain, rest sourced from reference TRBV28 and TRBJ1-1, is DVKVTQSSRYLVKRTGEKVFLECVQDMDHENMFWYRQDPGLGLRLIYFSYDVKMKEKGDIPEGYSVSREKKERFSLILESASTNQTSMYLCASNSPGQRVWTEAFFGQGTRLTVV.

The chain couples TRBV7-3 to TRBJ2-1; 13 nucleotides line up with TRBD2. V lost 3 bases, J lost 0 bases, and 5 bases stayed unmatched. The CDR3 is made up of 18 amino acids. The germline gives CDR1 SGHTA, CDR2 FQGTGA. The CDR3 sequence: CASSLGLAGILSYNEQFF. The CDR3 DNA is TGTGCCAGCAGCTTGGGACTAGCGGGGATCCTCTCCTACAATGAGCAGTTCTTC.

The gene calls are TRBV15 and TRBJ1-3, with 8 positions matching TRBD1. V dropped 0 bases and J dropped 4; count of bases not matched to a gene: 2. The germline gives CDR1 LNHNV, CDR2 YYDKDF (reference sequence). The CDR3 spans 15 residues. This CDR3 reads CATSRDRGQGNTIYF. CDR3 DNA: TGTGCCACCAGCAGAGACAGGGGGCAGGGAAACACCATATATTTT.

The V and J genes are TRBV27 and TRBJ2-1; 7 nucleotides line up with TRBD1. Germline V gene lookup returns CDR1 MNHEY and CDR2 SMNVEV (reference sequence). CDR3 length: 16 amino acids. The junction had 5 bases not matched to a gene; V was cut back by 3 bases and J by 0 bases. CDR3 amino acids: CASSFVDRSSYNEQFF. In nucleotides, the CDR3 is TGTGCCAGCAGTTTCGTGGACAGGAGCTCCTACAATGAGCAGTTCTTC.

V is TRBV21-1 and J is TRBJ1-1. TRBV21-1 is flagged as a pseudogene. This CDR3 comprises 13 residues. The CDR3 sequence: CASTGTRSTEAFF. CDR3 nucleotides: TGTGCCAGCACCGGGACTAGGAGCACTGAAGCTTTCTTT.

This rearrangement joins TRBV19 to TRBJ1-6; no clear D. Trimming left V 7 bases short and J 0 bases short, with 10 bases between. The germline CDR1 and CDR2 sequences are LNHDA and SQIVND (reference sequence). The CDR3 spans 15 residues. The CDR3 spells CASTQMSSYNSPLHF. The CDR3 bases are TGTGCCAGTACGCAAATGAGCTCCTATAATTCACCCCTCCACTTT.

The chain carries TRBV19 and TRBJ2-7; weak D call: TRBD1 (6 bases). Trimming cost V 3 bases and J 5 bases, with 11 bases left between them. This CDR3 has 13 amino acids. CDR1 is LNHDA and CDR2 is SQIVND in the germline V gene (reference sequence). DNA of the CDR3: TGTGCCAGTAGTATCCAGGGGCGAAACGAGCAGTACTTC. Its translation is CASSIQGRNEQYF.

The chain uses TRBV7-9 and TRBJ2-7; possible D gene TRBD2, 5 bases. CDR3 length: 11 residues. Deletions cut 4 bases from V and 7 bases from J, with 8 bases between. Germline V lookup: CDR1 SEHNR, CDR2 FQNEAQ (reference sequence). CDR3 sequence reads: CASSSTREQYF. The CDR3 DNA reads TGTGCCAGCAGCTCAACTAGGGAGCAGTACTTC.